This passage covers 18 T cell receptor beta chains from one sample sequenced in a study of a mutant IDH1 vaccine in newly diagnosed glioma. Time point noted: week 47, end of study. With topical imiquimod, each dose of the vaccine consisted of 300 ug of mutant IDH1 20-mer peptide. Generated by immunoSEQ multiplex PCR, the TCRdb table keeps only in-frame clones and is missing some. The repertoire holds about 90,000 clones, roughly 91% seen once, with 0.7% to 0.95% in the top ten. These receptors have no identified antigens. The sequenced sample was PBMCs, obtained from a glioma patient whose treatment included an IDH1 peptide vaccine. Source of these receptors: a woman aged 50 to 60 with glioma.

This chain links TRBV5-1 with TRBJ1-1, with 8 positions matching TRBD1. CDR1 SGHRS and CDR2 YFSETQ come from the germline V gene. CDR3 size: 14 residues. The ends lost 7 bases at V and 6 bases at J; junction bases unmatched: 11. The CDR3 DNA is TGCGCCAGCCGGCCGGACAGGGTGGTGTCTGAAGCTTTCTTT. This codes for CASRPDRVVSEAFF.

This clone is a singleton in its sample. The chain couples TRBV2 to TRBJ2-7; no firm D call. CDR3 size: 12 residues. Germline CDR1 is SNHLY and CDR2 is FYNNEI. V lost 8 bases, J lost 2 bases, and 10 bases lay in between. CDR3 sequence: CASGGSPYEQYF. In DNA, the CDR3 is TGTGCCAGCGGTGGATCGCCCTACGAGCAGTACTTC.

The J gene is TRBJ2-1, the V gene TRBV2; a possible D gene is TRBD1 (6 bases). The ends were cut back, 6 bases at V and 3 bases at J, with 12 bases in the middle. Germline V CDR1 and CDR2: SNHLY, FYNNEI. This CDR3 is built from 14 residues. The CDR3 protein is CASSQWTVYNEQFF. The CDR3 bases are TGTGCCAGCAGCCAATGGACAGTCTACAATGAGCAGTTCTTC.

The J gene is TRBJ2-7, the V gene TRBV2; D not resolved. The ends were cut back, 3 bases at V and 7 bases at J, with 16 bases in the middle. The CDR3 covers 14 residues. Germline-derived CDR1 and CDR2 are SNHLY and FYNNEI. The CDR3 region is CASSEPWKGVEQYF. CDR3 DNA sequence: TGTGCCAGCAGTGAGCCCTGGAAAGGTGTGGAGCAGTACTTC.

V and J are TRBV9 and TRBJ2-2; TRBD1 agrees at 8 bases. Germline CDR1 SGDLS, CDR2 YYNGEE. This CDR3 region has 14 residues. J gave up 5 bases and V 4 bases, and 4 bases lay outside the gene matches. Here the CDR3 reads CASSYRTGTGELFF. The CDR3 DNA reads as TGTGCCAGCAGCTATCGGACAGGGACCGGGGAGCTGTTTTTT.

V and J are TRBV10-2 and TRBJ1-6; D possibly corresponds to TRBD1 (5 bases). CDR3 length equals 14 residues. Trimming pared 6 bases from V and 8 bases from J, leaving 14 bases between. CDR1 is WSHSY, CDR2 SAAADI, per germline. CDR3 region: CASRVLIGDSPLHF. The CDR3, as DNA: TGCGCCAGCAGGGTCCTTATAGGGGATTCACCCCTCCACTTT.

This chain joins TRBV27 and TRBJ1-1, with 8 bases that match TRBD1. V lost 2 bases and J lost 5; bases outside the gene matches: 4. Germline V gene data show CDR1 as MNHEY and CDR2 as SMNVEV (reference sequence). This CDR3 has 14 residues. The chain's CDR3 is CASSLGRGRTEAFF. In nucleotides, the CDR3 is TGTGCCAGCAGTTTAGGCAGGGGGCGTACTGAAGCTTTCTTT.

The J gene is TRBJ1-3, the V gene TRBV6-1; 7 positions agree with TRBD1. This CDR3 contains 16 residues. Germline lookup yields CDR1 MNHNS and CDR2 SASEGT. V gave up 4 bases and J gave up 0 bases; unmatched junction bases: 6. The CDR3 sequence is CASSARTGRSGNTIYF. The CDR3 DNA sequence: TGTGCCAGCAGTGCTAGGACAGGTCGCTCTGGAAACACCATATATTTT.

This clone appeared a few times. The chain couples TRBV28 to TRBJ2-2; D is tentatively TRBD1 or TRBD2 (5 bases each). V shed 3 bases and J shed 7 bases, with 18 bases lying between them. Germline CDR1 reads MDHEN; CDR2 reads SYDVKM. The CDR3 has 16 amino acids. Here the CDR3 reads CASSFEGPRGGGELFF. CDR3 sequence (DNA): TGTGCCAGCAGTTTTGAGGGACCCCGAGGAGGCGGGGAGCTGTTTTTT.

V usage is TRBV28 and J usage is TRBJ1-2; 8 bases are shared with TRBD1. The V and J ends lost 5 bases and 7 bases, in that order; junction bases with no gene match: 9. The CDR3 consists of 14 residues. Germline CDR1 MDHEN, CDR2 SYDVKM. CDR3 sequence: CASSRSGGAGGYTF. The DNA for the CDR3 is TGTGCCAGCAGTCGATCAGGGGGCGCGGGTGGCTACACCTTC.

This rearrangement joins TRBV2 to TRBJ2-7; TRBD1 is a possible D gene (7 bases). CDR1 is SNHLY, CDR2 FYNNEI, per germline. Trimming cost V 8 bases and J 5 bases, with 19 bases left between them. The CDR3 runs to 14 residues. CDR3 region: CASRRQGGHHEQYF. CDR3 nucleotides: TGTGCCAGCCGGCGGCAGGGGGGACATCACGAGCAGTACTTC.

This clone was seen only once. The CDR3 DNA reads TGTGCCAGCAGCTTAGCGGCGGGGGGCACTGAAGCTTTCTTT. It translates to CASSLAAGGTEAFF. The chain joins TRBV7-9 to TRBJ1-1, with D possibly being TRBD1 (5 bases). Germline CDR1 SEHNR, CDR2 FQNEAQ (reference sequence). With 0 bases removed from V and 4 bases from J, the gap between germline ends came to 9 bases. The CDR3 consists of 14 residues.

The chain couples TRBV28 to TRBJ1-6; D remains unclear. This CDR3 has 13 amino acids. The V and J ends lost 1 base and 8 bases respectively, with 6 bases between them. CDR1 is MDHEN and CDR2 is SYDVKM in the germline V gene. CDR3 residues: CASSLFDDSPLHF. CDR3 sequence (DNA): TGTGCCAGCAGTTTATTCGATGATTCACCCCTCCACTTT.

This chain uses TRBV6-5 with TRBJ1-2; 8 bases are shared with TRBD1. V gave up 5 bases and J gave up 3 bases; unmatched junction bases: 5. This CDR3 comprises 14 residues. Germline V CDR1 and CDR2: MNHEY, SVGAGI. CDR3 loop: CASSPWGQDYGYTF. The CDR3 nucleotides read TGTGCCAGCAGTCCCTGGGGACAGGACTATGGCTACACCTTC.

The J gene is TRBJ1-4, the V gene TRBV15, with a weak D call TRBD1 (5 bases). The length of the CDR3 is 16 residues. Germline values: CDR1 LNHNV, CDR2 YYDKDF (reference sequence). With 5 bases removed from V and 7 bases from J, the gap between germline ends came to 20 bases. CDR3 nucleotide sequence: TGTGCCACCAGCCCACGAGACGGGGCATCCAGTGAAAAACTGTTTTTT. This encodes CATSPRDGASSEKLFF.

The chain carries TRBV5-1 and TRBJ2-1; 9 nucleotides align to TRBD2. The length of the CDR3 is 19 residues. J lost 5 bases, V lost 4 bases, and 19 bases had no gene match. Germline V gives CDR1 SGHRS, CDR2 YFSETQ. The CDR3 DNA reads TGCGCCAGCAGCCCCCGCCGGTGGGGTAGCGGGAGTACCCACAATGAGCAGTTCTTC. This translates into CASSPRRWGSGSTHNEQFF.

This clone was recorded only once. This chain uses TRBV2 with TRBJ2-1; D not resolved. This CDR3 is built from 15 residues. Germline V gene lookup returns CDR1 SNHLY and CDR2 FYNNEI. Trimming stripped 4 bases from V and 0 bases from J, with 10 bases between. CDR3 amino acids: CASSADPSSYNEQFF. The CDR3 DNA reads as TGTGCCAGCAGTGCGGACCCCAGCTCCTACAATGAGCAGTTCTTC.

In this sample, this clone turned up once. J is TRBJ1-4 and V is TRBV5-8; maybe TRBD1 (5 bases). Germline CDR1 is SGHTS and CDR2 is YDEGEE. Trimming cost V 4 bases and J 8 bases, with 18 bases left between them. The CDR3 spans 15 residues. The chain's CDR3 is CASSPRTGLGEKLFF. CDR3 bases: TGTGCCAGCAGCCCCCGGACGGGACTTGGGGAAAAACTGTTTTTT.